This TCR beta chain was captured by sequencing in a study of cytomegalovirus exposure and HLA in healthy donors. CDR3 length: 15 amino acids. The germline CDR1 and CDR2 sequences are WSHSY and SAAADI. V gave up 8 bases and J gave up 3 bases; unmatched junction bases: 7. PCR used 60 Vbeta primers and 13 Jbeta primers. Data came from immunoSEQ multiplex PCR; TCRdb stores just in-frame clones and leaves some out. Of roughly 130,000 clones in the sample, roughly 86% were seen once. The rearrangement joins TRBV10-2 to TRBJ2-3; 11 bases match TRBD2. Sequenced: PBMCs. The TCR sequence derives from a woman in her thirties or forties in good health and CMV-seronegative. The CDR3 is CASLAGGPPTDTQYF. The CDR3 bases are TGCGCCAGCTTAGCGGGAGGGCCCCCGACAGATACGCAGTATTTT.